What follows is one T cell receptor (beta chain) and its context. The data derive from a study of blood T cell repertoires in COVID-19. Study-wide background: Samples representing acute and convalescent COVID-19 were sourced from the United States, Italy and Spain. The cDNA or gDNA used as material had been derived from T cells, B-cell-depleted T cells, or PBMCs.

In the source study's methods: Using reference gene primer amplification, nucleated cell counts were estimated. The table came from immunoSEQ multiplex PCR; TCRdb's copy has only in-frame clones and leaves some out. V and J calls plus clone size are reproduced from that table; the DNA served to infer D and trimming. The sample holds 70,000 or so clones; more than 90% are singletons and the top ten take 1.5%. The J segment lost 2 bases and the V segment lost 3 bases, leaving 20 bases of the junction unmatched. Germline assignment: CDR1 SGDLS and CDR2 YYNGEE. The CDR3 contains 20 residues. The genes are TRBV9 and TRBJ2-5, with 9 bases fitting TRBD2. The sequenced sample consisted of peripheral blood. The origin of this receptor is a man between 45 and 60 years old with acute or convalescent COVID-19. Here the CDR3 DNA reads TGTGCCAGCAGCGACCCGTCCGGGACTAGCCGTGGGGGTTTTCAAGAGACCCAGTACTTC. Its translation: CASSDPSGTSRGGFQETQYF.